These 18 T cell receptor beta chains share one sample of origin, sequenced in a study of CD8 T cells in ankylosing spondylitis. Study-level results: Within ankylosing spondylitis blood, a TCR beta motif made up of eight or nine highly homologous variants appeared to be characteristic.

MiXCR was run by TCRdb on the 5' RACE reads, yielding one entry per CDR3 protein. The data hold 500,000 to 550,000 distinct CDR3 sequences, with roughly 13% observed a single time. These receptors lack a known antigen. The sequencing input was blood, either unsorted or a sorted T cell fraction (not recorded which). These receptors originate from a male donor with ankylosing spondylitis.

V is TRBV6-4 and J is TRBJ1-1, with 7 positions matching TRBD1. The junction had 14 bases not matched to a gene; V was cut back by 4 bases and J by 0 bases. Germline V gene sequence: CDR1 MRHNA, CDR2 SNTAGT. This CDR3 comprises 18 residues. The CDR3 is CASSARNYGTELNTEAFF. As DNA, the CDR3 is TGTGCCAGCAGTGCTCGAAATTACGGGACAGAGCTGAACACTGAAGCTTTCTTT.

This clonotype was recorded at least ten times. One end of the junction varies from germline; a read error may be responsible. For the CDR3, the DNA is TGCGCCAGCAGCTTGGCTAGCGGGAGCACAGATACGCAGTATTTT. As protein: CASSLASGSTDTQYF. The V and J genes are TRBV7-2 and TRBJ2-3; 8 positions agree with TRBD2. This CDR3 contains 15 residues. The germline CDR1 and CDR2 sequences are SGHTA and FQGNSA.

This clonotype was detected many times. The chain has TRBV12-3 or TRBV12-4 and TRBJ2-7; 11 bases align to TRBD2. This CDR3 is 15 amino acids long. Trimming removed 1 base from V and 5 bases from J; junction bases left unmatched: 4. The DNA for the CDR3 is TGTGCCAGCAGTTTAGGTACTAGCGGGAGCAACGAGCAGTACTTC. It specifies CASSLGTSGSNEQYF.

Only a few counts were recorded for this clonotype. The chain carries TRBV6-2 or TRBV6-3 and TRBJ2-3; D unresolved. This CDR3 contains 15 residues. V was clipped by 0 bases and J by 0 bases, with 7 bases between them. CDR1 MNHEY and CDR2 SVGEGT come from the germline V gene. CDR3 amino acids: CASSYSYDSTDTQYF. The CDR3 DNA reads TGTGCCAGCAGTTACTCGTACGACAGCACAGATACGCAGTATTTT.

This clonotype came up once. The J gene is TRBJ1-3, the V gene TRBV7-6; tentative D call: TRBD1 (6 bases). The CDR3 contains 16 residues. Germline V gene data show CDR1 as SGHVS and CDR2 as FNYEAQ. Trimming took off 4 bases at V and 11 bases at J, with 24 bases between the two ends. The CDR3 spells CASSSGSGTQTRAIYF. The DNA for the CDR3 is TGTGCCAGCAGCTCCGGCTCCGGGACACAGACAAGGGCCATATATTTT.

This clonotype was counted only a few times. The chain couples TRBV7-2 to TRBJ1-5; D gene ambiguous. V gave up 5 bases and J gave up 6 bases, with 14 bases separating them. This CDR3 contains 14 residues. The germline V gene has CDR1 SGHTA and CDR2 FQGNSA. The CDR3 DNA reads TGTGCCAGCAGCCGAAACCTGGGCATTCAGCCCCAGCATTTT. Protein sequence: CASSRNLGIQPQHF.

The chain recombines TRBV7-9 with TRBJ2-7, with D possibly TRBD2 on 5 matching bases. Trimming pared 6 bases from V and 1 base from J, leaving 10 bases between. CDR3 length: 13 residues. Germline CDR1 is SEHNR and CDR2 is FQNEAQ (reference sequence). CDR3 DNA sequence: TGTGCCAGCAGACCGGGGTATTCCTACGAGCAGTACTTC. It translates to CASRPGYSYEQYF.

This clonotype was observed a handful of times. V gene TRBV10-3 combines with J gene TRBJ2-7, with 7 nucleotides matching TRBD2. CDR3 size: 14 residues. Germline assignment: CDR1 ENHRY and CDR2 SYGVKD. With V trimmed by 0 bases and J by 6 bases, 5 bases remained unmatched. CDR3: CAISESMAGVEQYV. For the CDR3, the DNA is TGTGCCATCAGTGAGTCGATGGCGGGAGTCGAGCAGTACGTC.

This clonotype showed up many times. The chain carries TRBV12-3 or TRBV12-4 and TRBJ2-1; 7 bases are shared with TRBD1. V gave up 6 bases and J gave up 6 bases; unmatched junction bases: 8. This CDR3 has 14 amino acids. Here the CDR3 reads CASRDGQESNEQFF. Here the CDR3 DNA reads TGTGCCAGCAGGGACGGACAGGAGTCCAATGAGCAGTTCTTC.

In this sample, this clonotype turned up many times. The genes are TRBV12-3 or TRBV12-4 and TRBJ2-1, with 9 bases aligning to TRBD1. CDR3 length: 16 residues. The J segment lost 3 bases and the V segment lost 4 bases, leaving 7 bases of the junction unmatched. The chain's CDR3 is CASSSRTGDFYNEQFF. CDR3 bases: TGTGCCAGCAGTTCACGGACAGGGGATTTCTACAATGAGCAGTTCTTC.

The sample holds a few counts of this clonotype. V gene TRBV5-6 combines with J gene TRBJ1-5, with TRBD1 as a possible D gene (5 bases). This CDR3 is built from 15 residues. CDR1 and CDR2 from the germline V gene are SGHDT and YYEEEE. Deletions cut 0 bases from V and 6 bases from J, with 13 bases between. Here the CDR3 reads CASSLAELRGQPQHF. The CDR3 coding sequence is TGTGCCAGCAGCTTGGCGGAGCTTAGGGGTCAGCCCCAGCATTTT.

Only a few counts were recorded for this clonotype. This chain joins TRBV3-1 and TRBJ2-1, with 7 positions matching TRBD2. Germline CDR1 is LGHDT and CDR2 is YNNKEL (reference sequence). The CDR3 has 15 residues. V lost 2 bases, J lost 4 bases, and 5 bases stayed unmatched. CDR3 sequence (DNA): TGTGCCAGCAGCCAAAGGGGACTATTATACAATGAGCAGTTCTTC. Translation: CASSQRGLLYNEQFF.

This clonotype was seen only a few times. The chain has TRBV6-1 and TRBJ2-7; the D gene is possibly TRBD1 (5 bases). Per the germline V gene, CDR1 is MNHNS and CDR2 is SASEGT. V was trimmed by 5 bases and J by 7 bases, leaving 9 bases between them. The CDR3 sequence is 11 residues long. In nucleotides, the CDR3 is TGTGCCAGCAGTTGGACATCGGAGCAGTACGTC. Translated: CASSWTSEQYV.

This clonotype was observed a few times. The chain links TRBV15 to TRBJ2-5; the D gene is possibly TRBD1 (6 bases). This CDR3 region has 13 residues. V dropped 1 base and J dropped 3 bases, with 6 bases sitting between them. CDR1 and CDR2 (germline): LNHNV, YYDKDF (reference sequence). The CDR3, as DNA: TGTGCCACCAGCAGAGCAGGGGAAGAGACCCAGTACTTC. It is translated as CATSRAGEETQYF.

This clonotype was seen more than once but under ten times. The gene calls are TRBV19 and TRBJ1-5; D is ambiguous. V was shortened by 4 bases and J by 5 bases, with 15 bases between the two germline ends. Germline assignment: CDR1 LNHDA and CDR2 SQIVND (reference sequence). The CDR3 runs 15 residues. In nucleotides, the CDR3 is TGTGCCAGTAGTACTACCTCCGACTGGGATCAGCCCCAGCATTTT. It yields the protein CASSTTSDWDQPQHF.

This clonotype was found a few times. The chain has TRBV6-2 or TRBV6-3 and TRBJ2-5; D is undetermined. The germline CDR1 and CDR2 sequences are MNHEY and SVGEGT. V lost 0 bases to trimming and J lost 1 base, with 9 bases between them. The CDR3 sequence is 15 residues long. CDR3 sequence (DNA): TGTGCCAGCAGTTACTCCCTCACCCCCCAAGAGACCCAGTACTTC. It encodes CASSYSLTPQETQYF.

This clonotype appeared a few times. The chain couples TRBV11-1 to TRBJ2-2; 12 positions agree with TRBD2. Germline CDR1 and CDR2: SGHAT and FQDESV (reference sequence). The CDR3 has 18 amino acids. V trimming: 4 bases; J trimming: 1 base; junction bases outside the gene matches: 7. CDR3 loop: CASSSPTSGSRNTGELFF. The DNA for the CDR3 is TGTGCCAGCAGCTCACCGACTAGCGGGAGTAGGAACACCGGGGAGCTGTTTTTT.

This clonotype was found many times. V and J are TRBV2 and TRBJ2-3, with D possibly matching TRBD2 (5 bases). Trimming removed 6 bases from V and 3 bases from J, with 16 bases in between. The CDR3 sequence is 15 residues long. The germline gives CDR1 SNHLY, CDR2 FYNNEI. CDR3 protein: CASRPPPGGTDTQYF. Written as DNA, the CDR3 is TGTGCCAGCAGGCCCCCCCCCGGCGGGACAGATACGCAGTATTTT.